The clone carrying this T cell receptor beta chain showed up just a few times. The source of the sample is a study of Ad26.COV2.S vaccination and SARS-CoV-2 variants. Sequenced by immunoSEQ multiplex PCR; TCRdb stores in-frame clones only, minus some. The data hold over 400,000 clones, with 80% to 95% observed a single time. CDR1 MNHEY and CDR2 SVGEGT come from the germline V gene. The CDR3 has 14 amino acids. The V end was cut by 1 base, the J end by 0 bases, with 4 bases between. Treatment of the sample: about 20 received Ad26.COV2.S at low or high dose, single or two shots; 5 received placebo; per-sample allocation not given. Vaccine and placebo recipients were sampled on day 63 after the first injection.

This receptor was taken from a person between 18 and 65 years old who received the Ad26.COV2.S COVID-19 vaccine or a placebo. J is TRBJ1-5 and V is TRBV6-2 or TRBV6-3; the D is unclear. The material sequenced was peripheral blood, taken in a trial of Ad26.COV2.S vaccine versus placebo. CDR3 coding DNA: TGTGCCAGCAGTTACTGGGCTAGCAATCAGCCCCAGCATTTT. Its protein product is CASSYWASNQPQHF.